The present TCR beta chain was sequenced within a study of OX40 agonist ivuxolimab in advanced cancers. The method was immunoSEQ multiplex PCR; TCRdb's version includes in-frame clones alone and lacks a portion of them. In the table there are some 62,000 clones, roughly 89% of which are singletons. The CDR3 length is 14 residues. The V gene lost 3 bases and the J gene lost 4 bases, with 10 bases spanning the gap. CDR1 is MDHEN, CDR2 SYDVKM, per germline. The gene calls are TRBV28 and TRBJ1-5; no definite D call. Sequencing was performed on CD4+ or CD8+ T cells sorted from blood, taken in a trial of the OX40 agonist ivuxolimab. This TCR was recovered from an adult with an advanced solid tumor such as melanoma, head and neck, liver or kidney cancer. DNA of the CDR3: TGTGCCAGCAGTTTTGGTCTAAAAAATCAGCCCCAGCATTTT. Translated: CASSFGLKNQPQHF.